The 18 T cell receptor beta chains reported below all come from one sample, sequenced in a study of post-analysis software for immune sequencing data. The antigens these receptors bind are not known. Study-wide results and caveats: Patients used about 5 TRBV segments, including TRBV5-6, TRBV5-1 and TRBV20-1, more often than controls.

Sequencing libraries made from TCR beta cDNA carried unique molecular identifiers. One entry per CDR3 protein results from TCRdb running MiXCR on the PCR reads. Here the sample spans hundreds of thousands of distinct CDR3 sequences, less than 35% being singletons. Sequencing input: blood. These receptors all come from a girl aged 10-17 years with multiple sclerosis.

This chain joins TRBV11-2 and TRBJ2-3; maybe TRBD2 (5 bases). With 5 bases removed from V and 1 base from J, the gap between germline ends came to 13 bases. There are 15 residues in the CDR3. Germline V lookup: CDR1 SGHAT, CDR2 FQNNGV. Here the CDR3 reads CASSPPGRGTDTQYF. In nucleotides, the CDR3 is TGTGCCAGCAGCCCCCCTGGGCGGGGCACAGATACGCAGTATTTT.

Turning to this clonotype: A clone one base away is much larger, so this may be a read error. This chain connects TRBV5-1 to TRBJ2-5, with 8 bases matching TRBD1. The germline V gene has CDR1 SGHRS and CDR2 YFSETQ. This CDR3 is built from 18 residues. The ends lost 4 bases at V and 11 bases at J; junction bases unmatched: 25. In DNA form, the CDR3 reads TGCGCCAGCAGCCGGACAGGGAGGACAATGGAATGGGACAATGAGCAGTACTTC. This encodes CASSRTGRTMEWDNEQYF.

This chain connects TRBV3-1 to TRBJ2-1, with TRBD1 identical over 7 bases. Germline CDR1 is LGHDT and CDR2 is YNNKEL (reference sequence). Trimming removed 3 bases from V and 15 bases from J; junction bases left unmatched: 14. This CDR3 has 14 amino acids. CDR3 DNA sequence: TGTGCCAGCAGCCATACCCTACTACAGGGGCGCCTGTTCTTC. It specifies CASSHTLLQGRLFF.

The genes are TRBV7-9 and TRBJ2-5; possible D gene TRBD1, 6 bases. Germline values: CDR1 SEHNR, CDR2 FQNEAQ (reference sequence). CDR3 size: 15 residues. Trimming pared 5 bases from V and 1 base from J, leaving 14 bases between. The chain's CDR3 is CASSPQADSQETQYF. CDR3 sequence (DNA): TGTGCCAGCAGCCCACAAGCGGACAGCCAAGAGACCCAGTACTTC.

The chain combines TRBV2 with TRBJ2-6; D might be TRBD1 (5 bases). V lost 4 bases, J lost 1 base, and 11 bases lay in between. Germline V gene data show CDR1 as SNHLY and CDR2 as FYNNEI. This CDR3 region has 16 residues. The CDR3 loop is CASSVAGRSGANVLTF. CDR3 coding DNA: TGTGCCAGCAGTGTAGCAGGGCGATCTGGGGCCAACGTCCTGACTTTC. The full variable domain, completed using reference TRBV2 and TRBJ2-6, is EPEVTQTPSHQVTQMGQEVILRCVPISNHLYFYWYRQILGQKVEFLVSFYNNEISEKSEIFDDQFSVERPDGSNFTLKIRSTKLEDSAMYFCASSVAGRSGANVLTFGAGSRLTVL.

The J gene is TRBJ2-3, the V gene TRBV19; 7 bases fit TRBD1. The CDR3 runs 17 residues. Trimming cost V 4 bases and J 3 bases; bases outside gene matches: 13. The germline CDR1 and CDR2 sequences are LNHDA and SQIVND (reference sequence). The CDR3 nucleotides are TGTGCCAGTAGTAGAGAGAAGACAGGGCGGAGGACAGATACGCAGTATTTT. Translation gives CASSREKTGRRTDTQYF. Full variable domain (missing parts from reference TRBV19 and TRBJ2-3): DGGITQSPKYLFRKEGQNVTLSCEQNLNHDAMYWYRQDPGQGLRLIYYSQIVNDFQKGDIAEGYSVSREKKESFPLTVTSAQKNPTAFYLCASSREKTGRRTDTQYFGPGTRLTVL.

This clonotype was observed a handful of times. The chain couples TRBV4-1 to TRBJ2-4; 11 nucleotides align to TRBD1. The CDR3 has 17 residues. Germline CDR1 is MGHRA and CDR2 is YSYEKL. Trimming at V came to 2 bases and at J to 2 bases, leaving 5 bases not matched to a gene. The CDR3 nucleotides are TGCGCCAGCAGCCAACCCGGGACAGGGGGGTCCAAAAACATTCAGTACTTC. Translated: CASSQPGTGGSKNIQYF.

The V and J genes are TRBV10-2 and TRBJ2-7; D is uncertain. CDR3 size: 15 residues. V was cut by 6 bases and J by 0 bases, with 15 bases left in between. Germline V gene data show CDR1 as WSHSY and CDR2 as SAAADI. CDR3 residues: CASRPTDTGSYEQYF. CDR3 coding DNA: TGCGCCAGCAGGCCGACCGACACGGGCTCCTACGAGCAGTACTTC.

This clonotype was seen only a few times. This chain connects TRBV7-9 to TRBJ2-5, with a weak D call TRBD2 (5 bases). The CDR3 contains 13 residues. Germline CDR1 SEHNR, CDR2 FQNEAQ (reference sequence). V dropped 3 bases and J dropped 5 bases, with 10 bases sitting between them. The CDR3 loop reads CASSFEGAETQYF. CDR3 nucleotide sequence: TGTGCCAGCAGCTTCGAGGGCGCGGAGACCCAGTACTTC.

This clonotype was counted once. V is TRBV4-1 and J is TRBJ1-2; weak D call: TRBD1 (6 bases). Deletions cut 0 bases from V and 8 bases from J, with 13 bases between. CDR1 MGHRA and CDR2 YSYEKL come from the germline V gene. This CDR3 has 14 amino acids. The CDR3, as DNA: TGCGCCAGCAGCCAAGATGGGGGGGCGGAGGGCTACACCTTC. This codes for CASSQDGGAEGYTF.

The gene calls are TRBV11-3 and TRBJ2-1; 12 bases are a match to TRBD2. CDR1 and CDR2 (germline): SGHNT, YENEEA. CDR3 size: 17 residues. After removal of 5 bases from V and 5 bases from J, the junction contained 10 bases not matched to a gene. CDR3 protein: CASSQLALAGGNNEQFF. Here the CDR3 DNA reads TGTGCCAGCAGCCAGCTGGCGCTAGCGGGAGGGAACAATGAGCAGTTCTTC.

The chain is built from TRBV28 and TRBJ2-5, with a weak D call TRBD1 (5 bases). Looked up from germline, CDR1 is MDHEN and CDR2 is SYDVKM. Trimming took off 3 bases at V and 5 bases at J, with 10 bases between the two ends. The CDR3 totals 13 residues. The CDR3 is CASSFRVGETQYF. The CDR3 coding sequence is TGTGCCAGCAGTTTCAGGGTTGGCGAGACCCAGTACTTC.

This chain connects TRBV20-1 to TRBJ1-5; no clear D gene. The V and J ends lost 5 bases and 5 bases respectively, with 10 bases between them. Germline values: CDR1 DFQATT, CDR2 SNEGSKA (reference sequence). The CDR3 consists of 12 residues. CDR3 nucleotides: TGCAGTGCTCCGCAGGCCGATCAGCCCCAGCATTTT. Residues: CSAPQADQPQHF.

This clonotype was detected once. The V and J genes are TRBV27 and TRBJ1-1; the D is unclear. Between the trimmed V and J ends, which lost 0 bases and 11 bases, there was a span of 13 bases. CDR3 size: 13 residues. CDR1 is MNHEY, CDR2 SMNVEV, per germline (reference sequence). CDR3 protein: CASSLSYGLKAFF. For the CDR3, the DNA is TGTGCCAGCAGTTTATCTTATGGATTAAAGGCTTTCTTT.

The V and J genes are TRBV12-3 or TRBV12-4 and TRBJ2-5; D is uncertain. V lost 3 bases to trimming and J lost 2 bases, with 7 bases between them. This CDR3 contains 13 residues. CDR3: CASSFSNQETQYF. CDR3 DNA sequence: TGTGCCAGCAGTTTTTCAAATCAAGAGACCCAGTACTTC.

The chain couples TRBV24-1 to TRBJ2-4, with a weak D call TRBD2 (5 bases). The germline CDR1 and CDR2 sequences are KGHDR and SFDVKD. The CDR3 is 16 amino acids. Trimming shortened V by 3 bases and J by 0 bases, and 11 bases separated the two germline ends. CDR3 in DNA: TGTGCCACCAGTGATACGGGATCAAGAGCCAAAAACATTCAGTACTTC. It yields the protein CATSDTGSRAKNIQYF.

This clonotype has a handful of counts. The chain joins TRBV2 to TRBJ1-1, with a weak D call TRBD1 (5 bases). The V gene lost 8 bases and the J gene lost 1 base, with 14 bases spanning the gap. Germline V lookup: CDR1 SNHLY, CDR2 FYNNEI. This CDR3 spans 14 amino acids. DNA of the CDR3: TGTGCCAGCCGGAAGGCAGGGCCGAACACTGAAGCTTTCTTT. This encodes CASRKAGPNTEAFF.

The chain links TRBV5-6 to TRBJ2-5; D might be TRBD2 (5 bases). This CDR3 is built from 15 residues. Per germline, CDR1 SGHDT and CDR2 YYEEEE. V was pared by 0 bases and J by 4 bases, with 13 bases between. The CDR3 spells CASSLGILARETQYF. In nucleotides, the CDR3 is TGTGCCAGCAGCTTGGGTATATTAGCGAGAGAGACCCAGTACTTC.